The sequence of this T cell receptor beta chain was determined in a study of human T cells and chemical hapten exposure. Study-level results: DPC sensitization left the count of TCRs above 1 in 1000 unchanged.

Described time point: patch test 2, 6 weeks after DPC sensitization. The treatment denotes: therapeutic diphenylcyclopropenone sensitization with weekly scalp DPC. Alopecia patients between 18 and 70 years old and suitable for DPC were used as donors. In its sample, this clonotype was seen many times. Antigen unknown. Unique molecular identifiers were attached to individual cDNA molecules within the library. One entry per CDR3 protein results from TCRdb running MiXCR on the RACE reads. The top ten hold approximately 7% of the sample, which has 25,000 to 30,000 distinct CDR3 sequences, around 10% seen once. Germline loops: CDR1 LGHNA, CDR2 YSLEER. The CDR3 has 14 residues. Trimming cost V 2 bases and J 6 bases, with 13 bases left between them.

The sequence derives from a man aged 25-45 years with alopecia areata. Some clones in this sample may be carry-over from other donors' samples. The J gene is TRBJ1-1, the V gene TRBV4-3, with D perhaps TRBD1 (6 bases). Specimen: whole blood, collected in connection with sensitization to the hapten diphenylcyclopropenone (DPC). The CDR3 reads CASSQLQGGAEAFF. The CDR3 DNA reads TGCGCCAGCAGCCAACTACAGGGAGGGGCTGAAGCTTTCTTT.